The entry below gives a single TCR beta chain sequence along with its context. Stimulators, 200,000 irradiated and violet-dye-labeled cells, were plated with 200,000 CFSE-labeled responder cells. The data derive from a study of graft-versus-host responses after intestinal transplantation. Study information: Anti-thymocyte globulin served as induction for all recipients, who then took tacrolimus and steroids for 2 to 4 years. Study conclusions and caveats: Recipient marrow held GvH clones, some first seen in ileum or blood.

This table comes from immunoSEQ multiplex PCR, and its TCRdb copy is limited to in-frame clones, with some not included. The top ten hold approximately 5% of the sample, which has about 9,000 clones, 27% seen once. Germline CDR1 and CDR2: MGHRA and YSYEKL. With 3 bases removed from V and 13 bases from J, the gap between germline ends came to 13 bases. There are 11 residues in the CDR3. This receptor was taken from a human patient who was an organ donor for intestinal transplantation. The chain has TRBV4-1 and TRBJ2-7, with a weak D call TRBD2 (6 bases). Sequencing was performed on alloreactive CD8+ T cells from a mixed lymphocyte reaction culture, taken before transplantation. Noted subset: CFSE-low proliferating T cells sorted from roughly six-day pre-transplant mixed lymphocyte reaction (GvH or HvG direction). DNA of the CDR3: TGCGCCAGCAGCCAGAACGGGACTGAATACTTC. Its protein is CASSQNGTEYF.